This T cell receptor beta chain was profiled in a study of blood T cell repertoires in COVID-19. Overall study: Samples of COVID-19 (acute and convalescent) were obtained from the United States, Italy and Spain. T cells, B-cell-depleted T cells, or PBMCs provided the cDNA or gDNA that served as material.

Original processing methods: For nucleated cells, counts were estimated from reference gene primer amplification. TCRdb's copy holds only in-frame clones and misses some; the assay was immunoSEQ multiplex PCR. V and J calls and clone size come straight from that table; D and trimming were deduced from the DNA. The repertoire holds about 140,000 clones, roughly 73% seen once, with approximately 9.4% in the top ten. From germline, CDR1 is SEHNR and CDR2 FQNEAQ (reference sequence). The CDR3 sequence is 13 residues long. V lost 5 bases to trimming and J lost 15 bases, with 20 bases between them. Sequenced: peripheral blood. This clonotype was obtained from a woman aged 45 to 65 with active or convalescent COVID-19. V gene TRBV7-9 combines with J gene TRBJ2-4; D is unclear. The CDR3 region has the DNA TGTGCCAGCAGCACCGTCTATAGTTCTTTCGGGTACTTC. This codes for CASSTVYSSFGYF.